One sample yielded the 20 T cell receptor beta chains listed below, sequenced in a study of T-cell memory formation after mild COVID-19. TCRdb ran MiXCR on the 5' RACE reads and lists one entry per CDR3 protein. The sample comprises roughly 320,000 distinct CDR3 sequences, 25% to 30% of which are singletons, and roughly 14% rests with the top ten. Material for sequencing was PBMCs or a T cell subset sorted from them (not recorded which). The receptors were gathered from an adult woman who had mild COVID-19 (a few samples of this study predate the infection). Cell type and time point are not known.

This clonotype has more than one count but fewer than ten. V gene TRBV7-9 combines with J gene TRBJ1-2; D might be TRBD1 (5 bases). This CDR3 has 12 residues. Germline V gene data show CDR1 as SEHNR and CDR2 as FQNEAQ (reference sequence). V shed 1 base and J shed 8 bases, with 8 bases lying between them. The CDR3 protein is CASSLVQGGYTF. The CDR3 DNA follows: TGTGCCAGCAGCTTAGTCCAGGGCGGCTACACCTTC.

The chain links TRBV4-3 to TRBJ2-7, with D hard to call. CDR3 length equals 17 residues. In germline, CDR1 is LGHNA, CDR2 YSLEER. V lost 0 bases and J lost 0, with 15 bases in between. The CDR3: CASSQEALKSPSYEQYF. The CDR3 DNA sequence: TGCGCCAGCAGCCAAGAGGCGCTCAAGTCTCCCTCCTACGAGCAGTACTTC.

In this sample, this clonotype turned up many times. The chain carries TRBV29-1 and TRBJ2-7; D call uncertain. V gave up 3 bases and J gave up 2 bases, with 8 bases separating them. Germline V gene lookup returns CDR1 SQVTM and CDR2 ANQGSEA. The CDR3 runs to 12 residues. CDR3 sequence (DNA): TGCAGCGTTGACAGTGGAACCTACGAGCAGTACTTC. This gives the protein CSVDSGTYEQYF.

In its sample, this clonotype was seen a few times. The chain recombines TRBV7-2 with TRBJ2-7, with a tentative D call TRBD1 (6 bases). The CDR3 runs 14 residues. V was cut by 4 bases and J by 3 bases, with 13 bases left in between. The germline V gene encodes CDR1 SGHTA and CDR2 FQGNSA. The CDR3 nucleotides are TGTGCCAGCAGCTCCGGGACACGGGTCTACGAGCAGTACTTC. Translating it yields CASSSGTRVYEQYF.

The chain recombines TRBV9 with TRBJ1-4; 9 bases are a match to TRBD1. The germline V gene has CDR1 SGDLS and CDR2 YYNGEE. This CDR3 is 15 amino acids long. Trimming removed 0 bases from V and 8 bases from J; junction bases left unmatched: 5. The CDR3 sequence: CASSVDGTGKEKLFF. DNA for the CDR3: TGTGCCAGCAGCGTAGACGGGACAGGGAAGGAAAAACTGTTTTTT.

The rearrangement links TRBV12-3 or TRBV12-4 to TRBJ2-4, with D tentatively TRBD1 (6 bases). Trimming took off 7 bases at V and 0 bases at J, with 13 bases between the two ends. The CDR3 runs 15 residues. The CDR3 here is CASTLGTPAKNIQYF. The CDR3 region has the DNA TGTGCCAGCACCCTAGGGACACCAGCCAAAAACATTCAGTACTTC.

The V gene is TRBV20-1, the J gene TRBJ2-1, with a tentative D call TRBD2 (6 bases). Germline V gene sequence: CDR1 DFQATT, CDR2 SNEGSKA (reference sequence). The CDR3 has 15 residues. V was shortened by 3 bases and J by 6 bases, with 18 bases between the two germline ends. The chain's CDR3 is CSASGASVRLNEQFF. CDR3 bases: TGCAGTGCTAGTGGCGCTAGCGTGCGACTCAATGAGCAGTTCTTC.

The V and J genes are TRBV18 and TRBJ2-5, with D perhaps assigned TRBD1 or TRBD2 (5 bases each). The V end lost 4 bases, the J end lost 2 bases, and 14 bases lay between the germline ends. There are 15 residues in the CDR3. Germline assignment: CDR1 KGHSH and CDR2 LQKENI. In DNA, the CDR3 is TGTGCCAGCTCACGACCCGGGACGGCACAAGAGACCCAGTACTTC. Translation: CASSRPGTAQETQYF.

V usage is TRBV24-1 and J usage is TRBJ1-5; D is unclear. The CDR3 runs to 14 residues. Germline V lookup: CDR1 KGHDR, CDR2 SFDVKD. Trimming took 8 bases from V and 1 from J, leaving 11 bases between them. The CDR3 here is CATTPDGSNQPQHF. In nucleotides, the CDR3 is TGTGCCACCACTCCCGACGGAAGCAATCAGCCCCAGCATTTT.

This clonotype was detected ten times or more. The chain couples TRBV19 to TRBJ2-1, with D perhaps matching TRBD2 (6 bases). CDR1 and CDR2 from the germline V gene are LNHDA and SQIVND (reference sequence). V was cut by 1 base and J by 6 bases, with 25 bases left in between. This CDR3 is 19 amino acids long. CDR3 sequence (DNA): TGTGCCAGTAGTATAGCCAAGGGTTCGGGAGACCATCGGTCCAATGAGCAGTTCTTC. It is translated as CASSIAKGSGDHRSNEQFF.

At least ten counts were recorded for this clonotype. The genes are TRBV20-1 and TRBJ2-1; maybe TRBD2 (5 bases). Looked up from germline, CDR1 is DFQATT and CDR2 is SNEGSKA (reference sequence). V dropped 0 bases and J dropped 0 bases, with 12 bases sitting between them. CDR3 length equals 16 residues. The CDR3: CSARDLSGPSYNEQFF. CDR3 sequence (DNA): TGCAGTGCTAGAGATCTAAGCGGACCCTCCTACAATGAGCAGTTCTTC.

This clonotype has just a few counts. The chain's CDR3 is CASSQNPEIYEQYF. The CDR3 DNA sequence: TGCGCCAGCAGCCAAAATCCAGAGATCTACGAGCAGTACTTC. This chain connects TRBV5-1 to TRBJ2-7, with D unclear. The V and J ends lost 4 bases and 3 bases respectively, with 14 bases between them. Germline V gene data show CDR1 as SGHRS and CDR2 as YFSETQ. This CDR3 has 14 residues.

The gene calls are TRBV4-1 and TRBJ2-5; D is possibly TRBD2 (6 bases). The length of the CDR3 is 15 residues. Germline values: CDR1 MGHRA, CDR2 YSYEKL. The germline V and J ends were trimmed by 2 bases and 5 bases, with 15 bases remaining between them. CDR3 residues: CASSQTGLAKETQYF. CDR3 in DNA: TGCGCCAGCAGCCAAACGGGACTGGCCAAGGAGACCCAGTACTTC.

The chain employs TRBV9 and TRBJ2-5; TRBD2 is a possible D gene (6 bases). The CDR3 contains 15 residues. V was trimmed by 4 bases and J by 7 bases, leaving 20 bases between them. Germline V gives CDR1 SGDLS, CDR2 YYNGEE. Here the CDR3 DNA reads TGTGCCAGCAGCCACAACAGCGGAGGGGTTGGGACCCAGTACTTC. The encoded protein is CASSHNSGGVGTQYF.

This clonotype was picked up a small number of times. The chain recombines TRBV29-1 with TRBJ2-7; 8 nucleotides match TRBD2. Per germline, CDR1 SQVTM and CDR2 ANQGSEA. V was pared by 6 bases and J by 3 bases, with 7 bases of the junction left unmatched. The CDR3 length is 13 residues. The CDR3 nucleotides read TGCAGCGTCCTAAGCGGGAGTCGCTACGAGCAGTACTTC. Its protein product is CSVLSGSRYEQYF.

This clonotype was counted only a few times. The J gene is TRBJ2-2, the V gene TRBV29-1; the D gene is possibly TRBD2 (5 bases). This CDR3 has 14 residues. Germline V gene sequence: CDR1 SQVTM, CDR2 ANQGSEA. Trimming took off 6 bases at V and 9 bases at J, with 20 bases between the two ends. The CDR3 reads CSVQDWSSPRELFF. DNA for the CDR3: TGCAGCGTCCAGGACTGGTCTAGCCCCAGGGAGCTGTTTTTT.

The V gene is TRBV7-2, the J gene TRBJ2-1, with D possibly called TRBD1 or TRBD2 (5 bases each). Germline V gene data show CDR1 as SGHTA and CDR2 as FQGNSA. Trimming cost V 1 base and J 10 bases, with 14 bases left between them. The CDR3 spans 14 residues. The CDR3 here is CASSLGGWGEEQFF. Written as DNA, the CDR3 is TGTGCCAGCAGCTTAGGAGGGTGGGGCGAGGAGCAGTTCTTC.

There are a few counts of this clonotype. The gene calls are TRBV12-3 or TRBV12-4 and TRBJ1-3, with a weak D call TRBD1 (5 bases). V lost 3 bases, J lost 0 bases, and 18 bases lay in between. This CDR3 is built from 18 residues. CDR3 sequence: CASSLPLGLMNSGNTIYF. The CDR3 DNA follows: TGTGCCAGCAGTTTGCCGCTGGGACTGATGAACTCTGGAAACACCATATATTTT.

This clonotype was seen more than once but under ten times. The V and J genes are TRBV21-1 and TRBJ1-2; the D call in the table, TRBD1, was not verified against the DNA. TRBV21-1 is noted as a pseudogene. This CDR3 comprises 15 residues. The CDR3 nucleotides read TGTGCCAGCAGCAAAAATGGCAGGGGCCCCTATGGCTACACCTTC. Translating gives CASSKNGRGPYGYTF.

The chain joins TRBV6-1 to TRBJ1-5; no reliable D call. CDR3 length: 13 residues. The germline V gene encodes CDR1 MNHNS and CDR2 SASEGT. The ends were cut back, 0 bases at V and 3 bases at J, with 3 bases in the middle. CDR3: CASSEASNQPQHF. In DNA form, the CDR3 reads TGTGCCAGCAGTGAAGCATCCAATCAGCCCCAGCATTTT.